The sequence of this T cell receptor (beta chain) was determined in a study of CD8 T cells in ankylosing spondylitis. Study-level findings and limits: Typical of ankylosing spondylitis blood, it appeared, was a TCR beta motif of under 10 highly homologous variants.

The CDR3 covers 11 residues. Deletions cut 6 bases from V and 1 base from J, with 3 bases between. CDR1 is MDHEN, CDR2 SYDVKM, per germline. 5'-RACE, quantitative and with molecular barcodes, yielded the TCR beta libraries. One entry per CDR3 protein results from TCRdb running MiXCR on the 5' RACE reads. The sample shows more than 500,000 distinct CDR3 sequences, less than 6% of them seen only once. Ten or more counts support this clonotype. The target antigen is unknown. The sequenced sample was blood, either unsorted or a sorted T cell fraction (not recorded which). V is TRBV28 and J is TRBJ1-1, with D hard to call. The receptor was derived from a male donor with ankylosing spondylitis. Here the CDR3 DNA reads TGTGCCAGCAGGGGGAACACTGAAGCTTTCTTT. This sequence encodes CASRGNTEAFF.